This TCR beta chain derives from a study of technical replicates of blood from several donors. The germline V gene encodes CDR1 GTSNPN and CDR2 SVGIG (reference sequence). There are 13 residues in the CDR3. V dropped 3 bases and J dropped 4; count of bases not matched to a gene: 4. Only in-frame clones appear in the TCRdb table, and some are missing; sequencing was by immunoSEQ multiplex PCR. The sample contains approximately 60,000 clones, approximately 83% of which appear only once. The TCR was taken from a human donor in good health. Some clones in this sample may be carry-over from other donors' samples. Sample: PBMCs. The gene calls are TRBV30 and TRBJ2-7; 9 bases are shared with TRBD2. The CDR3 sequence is CAWRAGGMYEQYF. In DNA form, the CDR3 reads TGTGCCTGGAGGGCGGGAGGGATGTACGAGCAGTACTTC.